This entry lists 21 T cell receptor beta chains sequenced from one sample in a study of blood T cells in healthy people across ages. A second PCR, run for about 6 to 12 cycles, used a sample-barcoded 5' primer plus a J-beta primer mix. TCRdb processed the 5' RACE reads anew with MiXCR; each CDR3 protein has one entry. The profile shows roughly 800,000 distinct CDR3 sequences, about 62% of them singletons. The sample taken for sequencing was blood. The receptors stem from a man younger than 45 in good health.

The V call is TRBV6-6, the J call TRBJ1-2, with D unclear. In germline, CDR1 is MNHNY, CDR2 SVGAGI (reference sequence). V was shortened by 3 bases and J by 6 bases, with 8 bases between the two germline ends. This CDR3 is 12 amino acids long. The CDR3 nucleotides are TGTGCCAGCAGTTATACAGACGATGGCTACACCTTC. As protein: CASSYTDDGYTF.

This chain links TRBV2 with TRBJ2-4; no firm D call. The CDR3 runs 12 residues. Trimming shortened V by 6 bases and J by 5 bases, and 8 bases separated the two germline ends. Germline values: CDR1 SNHLY, CDR2 FYNNEI. The CDR3 DNA reads as TGTGCCAGCAGAGAGGCCCAAAACATTCAGTACTTC. This codes for CASREAQNIQYF.

This clonotype appeared a single time. The chain uses TRBV6-1 and TRBJ2-3; D not certain. The CDR3 is 12 residues long. Germline V gene lookup returns CDR1 MNHNS and CDR2 SASEGT. The V and J ends lost 8 bases and 2 bases respectively, with 8 bases between them. The CDR3: CASAVPTDTQYF. The DNA for the CDR3 is TGTGCCAGCGCAGTACCCACAGATACGCAGTATTTT.

This clonotype was counted a few times. This chain connects TRBV12-3 or TRBV12-4 to TRBJ2-3; D remains unclear. Trimming stripped 3 bases from V and 8 bases from J, with 3 bases between. This CDR3 contains 10 residues. CDR3 in DNA: TGTGCCAGCAGTTTTGGTACGCAGTATTTT. This encodes CASSFGTQYF.

This clonotype occurred a few times. This chain links TRBV5-1 with TRBJ1-2; D is possibly TRBD1 (6 bases). The V gene lost 2 bases and the J gene lost 8 bases, with 16 bases spanning the gap. The CDR3 is 14 amino acids. Germline CDR1 reads SGHRS; CDR2 reads YFSETQ. CDR3 sequence (DNA): TGCGCCAGCAGCTTCTCCGAGGACAGCGGGGGCTACACCTTC. Its translation is CASSFSEDSGGYTF.

The chain joins TRBV20-1 to TRBJ2-7, with D unclear. The V gene lost 6 bases and the J gene lost 2 bases, with 14 bases spanning the gap. The germline CDR1 and CDR2 sequences are DFQATT and SNEGSKA (reference sequence). The length of the CDR3 is 13 residues. The CDR3 nucleotides are TGCAGTGCCCGTCCCCCCGAGACCTACGAGCAGTACTTC. Amino acid sequence: CSARPPETYEQYF.

The chain employs TRBV27 and TRBJ2-3, with 7 bases aligning to TRBD2. Trimming took 5 bases from V and 2 from J; bases not matched to a gene: 7. Looked up from germline, CDR1 is MNHEY and CDR2 is SMNVEV (reference sequence). This CDR3 is built from 15 residues. The CDR3 region has the DNA TGTGCCAGCAGTCTAACTAGCGCCAACACAGATACGCAGTATTTT. It translates to CASSLTSANTDTQYF.

The sample holds one count of this clonotype. This chain uses TRBV7-2 with TRBJ2-1, with TRBD1 as a possible D gene (5 bases). This CDR3 comprises 14 residues. The V gene lost 3 bases and the J gene lost 5 bases, with 11 bases spanning the gap. The germline CDR1 and CDR2 sequences are SGHTA and FQGNSA. CDR3 nucleotides: TGTGCCAGCAGCTTCGTACAGGAAAACAATGAGCAGTTCTTC. It translates to CASSFVQENNEQFF.

This clonotype has only one observation. V usage is TRBV18 and J usage is TRBJ1-2; perhaps TRBD1 as D (5 bases). Looked up from germline, CDR1 is KGHSH and CDR2 is LQKENI. V was pared by 3 bases and J by 4 bases, with 18 bases between. The CDR3 has 16 amino acids. The DNA of the CDR3 is TGTGCCAGCTCACCGGCTTCGGGGACGAGTACCTATGGCTACACCTTC. This gives the protein CASSPASGTSTYGYTF.

The genes are TRBV6-1 and TRBJ2-1; TRBD2 matches 8 bases. The CDR3 has 13 amino acids. Germline V gene sequence: CDR1 MNHNS, CDR2 SASEGT. Trimming removed 9 bases from V and 7 bases from J; junction bases left unmatched: 8. The CDR3 is CARIREGVNEQFF. The CDR3 DNA reads TGTGCCAGAATACGGGAGGGTGTGAATGAGCAGTTCTTC.

The chain uses TRBV9 and TRBJ2-1; no clear D gene. Trimming stripped 1 base from V and 5 bases from J, with 4 bases between. The CDR3 runs to 12 residues. Per the germline V gene, CDR1 is SGDLS and CDR2 is YYNGEE. As DNA, the CDR3 is TGTGCCAGCAGCGTAAACGACAATGAGCAGTTCTTC. This sequence encodes CASSVNDNEQFF.

The V gene is TRBV3-1, the J gene TRBJ2-6, with D perhaps matching TRBD1 or TRBD2 (5 bases each). This CDR3 has 19 residues. Germline V gives CDR1 LGHDT, CDR2 YNNKEL (reference sequence). V was shortened by 2 bases and J by 0 bases, with 17 bases between the two germline ends. The CDR3 nucleotides are TGTGCCAGCAGCCAATCCCTCGGGACGGTACACTCTGGGGCCAACGTCCTGACTTTC. Protein product: CASSQSLGTVHSGANVLTF.

The V and J genes are TRBV4-3 and TRBJ2-1, with 10 nucleotides matching TRBD2. This CDR3 is built from 16 residues. Germline V lookup: CDR1 LGHNA, CDR2 YSLEER. Trimming at V came to 1 base and at J to 2 bases, leaving 2 bases not matched to a gene. Written as DNA, the CDR3 is TGCGCCAGCAGCCAAGCTAGCGGGGGAGCCTACAATGAGCAGTTCTTC. Its protein product is CASSQASGGAYNEQFF.

The V call is TRBV25-1, the J call TRBJ1-6, with a possible D match to TRBD1 (5 bases). V was clipped by 6 bases and J by 7 bases, with 19 bases between them. CDR1 is MGHDK and CDR2 is SYGVNS in the germline V gene. The CDR3 length is 16 residues. The CDR3 spells CASSAVAGWGNSPLHF. Written as DNA, the CDR3 is TGTGCCAGCAGCGCCGTTGCAGGGTGGGGAAATTCACCCCTCCACTTT.

The rearrangement links TRBV6-1 to TRBJ2-7; TRBD1 matches 7 bases. The CDR3 loop spans 14 amino acids. The germline CDR1 and CDR2 sequences are MNHNS and SASEGT. V lost 6 bases, J lost 3 bases, and 8 bases stayed unmatched. CDR3 nucleotide sequence: TGTGCCAGCAGGGCTAGACAGGGAATCTACGAGCAGTACTTC. Protein sequence: CASRARQGIYEQYF.

This clonotype was detected only a few times. The chain links TRBV12-3 or TRBV12-4 to TRBJ2-5; the match to TRBD2 covers 8 bases. V lost 3 bases, J lost 3 bases, and 3 bases stayed unmatched. The length of the CDR3 is 14 residues. DNA of the CDR3: TGTGCCAGCAGTTTCGGGGGGGCCGAAGAGACCCAGTACTTC. This encodes CASSFGGAEETQYF.

The V and J genes are TRBV20-1 and TRBJ2-5; 9 bases map to TRBD2. The end of the DNA aligns better with TRBJ2-7, so the J call may be wrong. From germline, CDR1 is DFQATT and CDR2 SNEGSKA (reference sequence). This CDR3 region has 16 residues. This CDR3 reads CSARDLLRGGSYEQYF. In DNA, the CDR3 is TGCAGTGCTAGAGACCTCTTGCGGGGGGGCTCGTACGAGCAGTACTTC.

The CDR3 sequence is CASSSGPGEQFF. CDR3 nucleotides: TGTGCCAGCAGCTCAGGACCAGGTGAGCAGTTCTTC. The rearrangement joins TRBV3-1 to TRBJ2-1; unclear D gene. V shed 5 bases and J shed 9 bases, with 11 bases lying between them. Germline V CDR1 and CDR2: LGHDT, YNNKEL (reference sequence). The CDR3 sequence is 12 residues long.

This clonotype was picked up a small number of times. This rearrangement joins TRBV27 to TRBJ2-1; D possibly corresponds to TRBD1 (5 bases). CDR1 and CDR2 (germline): MNHEY, SMNVEV (reference sequence). The CDR3 has 14 amino acids. The V and J ends lost 3 bases and 9 bases respectively, with 15 bases between them. The CDR3 coding sequence is TGTGCCAGCAGTTTCAGGGCTGTTGGCGGTGAGCAGTTCTTC. Translating it yields CASSFRAVGGEQFF.

The rearrangement uses TRBV9 and TRBJ2-1, with 12 bases matching TRBD2. V was clipped by 4 bases and J by 10 bases; unmatched bases: 9. CDR3 length: 15 amino acids. Germline V lookup: CDR1 SGDLS, CDR2 YYNGEE. CDR3: CASSPGTSGPREQFF. The CDR3 DNA is TGTGCCAGCAGCCCCGGGACTAGCGGGCCCAGGGAGCAGTTCTTC.

The rearrangement links TRBV7-9 to TRBJ2-3; maybe TRBD2 (5 bases). The CDR3 sequence is 15 residues long. Trimming left V 1 base short and J 8 bases short, with 16 bases between. CDR1 is SEHNR and CDR2 is FQNEAQ in the germline V gene (reference sequence). This CDR3 is CASSLDGERGRTQYF. For the CDR3, the DNA is TGTGCCAGCAGCTTAGATGGGGAGCGCGGGCGTACGCAGTATTTT.